The source of this T cell receptor beta chain is a study of vaccination and CD4 T cells after COVID-19. As to this clonotype: What it binds is unknown.

Oncomine TCR Beta short-read sequencing was applied to DNA from cultured CD4+ T cells. TCRdb called the PCR reads again in MiXCR, with one record for every CDR3 protein. Of fewer than 20,000 distinct CDR3 sequences listed, approximately 72% are singletons. Treatment described: roughly ten-day PBMC culture with coronavirus spike peptide pools or control peptides (ViraFEST assay). This clonotype originated in a human donor who received a COVID-19 vaccine. The sequencing used CD4+ T cells from blood, cultured in vitro, collected after SARS-CoV-2 vaccination.

For the CDR3, the DNA is TGTGCCTGGAGTGTACGACGGCAGGGGTCTCACTATGGCTACACCTTC. Translated: CAWSVRRQGSHYGYTF. The chain carries TRBV30 and TRBJ1-2; D possibly corresponds to TRBD1 (6 bases). The germline CDR1 and CDR2 sequences are GTSNPN and SVGIG (reference sequence). There are 16 residues in the CDR3. Between the trimmed V and J ends, which lost 0 bases and 3 bases, there was a span of 17 bases.